This entry features one T cell receptor (beta chain) sequence. This sample stems from a study of blood T cell repertoires in COVID-19. About the study: Samples representing acute and convalescent COVID-19 were sourced from the United States, Italy and Spain. The analysed material was cDNA or gDNA that came from T cells, B-cell-depleted T cells, or PBMCs.

Per the study methods: Estimation of nucleated cell counts relied on the amplification of reference gene primers. The table came from immunoSEQ multiplex PCR; TCRdb's copy has only in-frame clones and leaves some out. That table is the source of V, J and clone size, and D and trimming were worked out from the DNA. The sample contains tens of thousands of clones, around 88% of which appear only once. The germline V gene encodes CDR1 SEHNR and CDR2 FQNEAQ (reference sequence). V was pared by 1 base and J by 4 bases, with 11 bases between. The CDR3 runs to 14 residues. Specimen: peripheral blood. The TCR sequence derives from a human donor in a cohort sampled during active COVID-19. The chain recombines TRBV7-9 with TRBJ2-7; D unresolved. CDR3 DNA sequence: TGTGCCAGCAGCTTAGGAGGAGTAAGTTACGAGCAGTACTTC. This codes for CASSLGGVSYEQYF.